The 24 T cell receptor beta chains listed next were all sequenced from one sample in a study of blood T cell repertoires in COVID-19. The table came from immunoSEQ multiplex PCR; TCRdb's copy has only in-frame clones and leaves some out. The data contain some 200,000 clones, 85% to 95% of them singletons. The source material was peripheral blood. The receptors were sampled from a man between 25 and 39 years old with COVID-19, enrolled during active disease.

The chain uses TRBV5-1 and TRBJ2-7; possible D gene TRBD2, 5 bases. Germline V CDR1 and CDR2: SGHRS, YFSETQ. V shed 5 bases and J shed 2 bases, with 17 bases lying between them. The CDR3 contains 15 residues. CDR3 DNA: TGCGCCAGCAGAGTGGAGGTTTTCGTCCCCTACGAGCAGTACTTC. The encoded protein is CASRVEVFVPYEQYF.

V and J are TRBV10-3 and TRBJ1-3; D is unclear. The germline V and J ends were trimmed by 6 bases and 3 bases, with 15 bases remaining between them. This CDR3 contains 15 residues. CDR1 is ENHRY and CDR2 is SYGVKD in the germline V gene. As DNA, the CDR3 is TGTGCCATCAGAGCGGTCGGGTCGTTTGGAAACACCATATATTTT. Translating gives CAIRAVGSFGNTIYF.

The chain has TRBV19 and TRBJ2-3; 9 bases match TRBD2. The CDR3 runs to 15 residues. V gave up 5 bases and J gave up 1 base; unmatched junction bases: 4. Germline lookup yields CDR1 LNHDA and CDR2 SQIVND (reference sequence). CDR3 DNA sequence: TGTGCCAGTAGTCGACTAGCGGCCCGCACAGATACGCAGTATTTT. Protein: CASSRLAARTDTQYF.

V and J are TRBV6-4 and TRBJ1-2; 11 positions agree with TRBD1. The CDR3 spans 13 residues. Losses at the gene ends were 5 bases for V and 8 bases for J; bases not matched to a gene: 4. CDR1 and CDR2 (germline): MRHNA, SNTAGT. CDR3 protein: CASSTGQGDGYTF. Here the CDR3 DNA reads TGTGCCAGCAGTACGGGACAGGGGGACGGCTACACCTTC.

The gene calls are TRBV5-1 and TRBJ1-5, with 7 bases aligning to TRBD1. Germline values: CDR1 SGHRS, CDR2 YFSETQ. V trimming: 5 bases; J trimming: 2 bases; junction bases outside the gene matches: 7. The CDR3 totals 15 residues. The DNA for the CDR3 is TGCGCCAGCAGTATTGGAACAGGGGGCAATCAGCCCCAGCATTTT. Translating gives CASSIGTGGNQPQHF.

This rearrangement joins TRBV18 to TRBJ2-7; TRBD1 matches at 11 bases. The germline V gene has CDR1 KGHSH and CDR2 LQKENI. This CDR3 has 15 residues. After removal of 3 bases from V and 4 bases from J, the junction contained 5 bases not matched to a gene. The CDR3 coding sequence is TGTGCCAGCTCACCCGGACAGGGGGCAGGGTACGAGCAGTACTTC. Its translation is CASSPGQGAGYEQYF.

V is TRBV12-3 or TRBV12-4 and J is TRBJ1-2; D unresolved. Trimming shortened V by 7 bases and J by 8 bases, and 14 bases separated the two germline ends. This CDR3 contains 12 residues. CDR3 sequence: CASTGGSWGYTF. The CDR3 DNA follows: TGTGCCAGCACCGGAGGTTCGTGGGGCTACACCTTC.

The chain joins TRBV5-1 to TRBJ1-1, with TRBD1 identical over 8 bases. The length of the CDR3 is 14 residues. After removal of 3 bases from V and 0 bases from J, the junction contained 1 base not matched to a gene. Germline values: CDR1 SGHRS, CDR2 YFSETQ. CDR3 nucleotide sequence: TGCGCCAGCAGCTGGACAGGGTTGAACACTGAAGCTTTCTTT. Translating it yields CASSWTGLNTEAFF.

This clone was recorded only once. The chain joins TRBV19 to TRBJ1-1, with a tentative D call TRBD1 (5 bases). Trimming cost V 2 bases and J 3 bases, with 7 bases left between them. The CDR3 extends over 13 amino acids. Per the germline V gene, CDR1 is LNHDA and CDR2 is SQIVND (reference sequence). The CDR3 DNA follows: TGTGCCAGTAGTATACCGGGGGACACTGAAGCTTTCTTT. This codes for CASSIPGDTEAFF.

This clone was found many times. The chain uses TRBV15 and TRBJ1-2; D perhaps matches TRBD1 (6 bases). Germline loops: CDR1 LNHNV, CDR2 YYDKDF (reference sequence). The CDR3 is made up of 13 amino acids. The germline V and J ends were trimmed by 3 bases and 6 bases, with 11 bases remaining between them. CDR3 DNA: TGTGCCACCAGCAGTAACAGGGACAATGGCTACACCTTC. Amino acids: CATSSNRDNGYTF. Variable domain in full (rest from reference TRBV15 and TRBJ1-2): DAMVIQNPRYQVTQFGKPVTLSCSQTLNHNVMYWYQQKSSQAPKLLFHYYDKDFNNEADTPDNFQSRRPNTSFCFLDIRSPGLGDTAMYLCATSSNRDNGYTFGSGTRLTVV.

V is TRBV4-1 and J is TRBJ2-7; the D gene is possibly TRBD1 (6 bases). Trimming pared 3 bases from V and 0 bases from J, leaving 12 bases between. Germline V gives CDR1 MGHRA, CDR2 YSYEKL. This CDR3 spans 15 amino acids. This CDR3 is CASSHAGASSYEQYF. The CDR3 region has the DNA TGCGCCAGCAGCCATGCAGGGGCTAGCTCCTACGAGCAGTACTTC.

This clone occurred a few times. J is TRBJ2-7 and V is TRBV6-5; tentative D call: TRBD1 (6 bases). The CDR3 is 12 amino acids. Deletions cut 6 bases from V and 2 bases from J, with 8 bases between. Germline assignment: CDR1 MNHEY and CDR2 SVGAGI. CDR3 amino acids: CASRDRTYEQYF. DNA of the CDR3: TGTGCCAGCAGGGACAGAACCTACGAGCAGTACTTC.

This rearrangement joins TRBV9 to TRBJ2-1; D unresolved. V was clipped by 0 bases and J by 2 bases, with 12 bases between them. Germline CDR1 is SGDLS and CDR2 is YYNGEE. The CDR3 runs to 16 residues. The chain's CDR3 is CASSVGRRTTYNEQFF. Written as DNA, the CDR3 is TGTGCCAGCAGCGTAGGAAGACGAACTACCTACAATGAGCAGTTCTTC.

The chain recombines TRBV11-2 with TRBJ1-1; 10 bases agree with TRBD1. The CDR3 consists of 15 residues. Looked up from germline, CDR1 is SGHAT and CDR2 is FQNNGV. Trimming at V came to 4 bases and at J to 4 bases, leaving 6 bases not matched to a gene. In nucleotides, the CDR3 is TGTGCCAGCAGCTCCTCGGGGACAGGGGTCACTGAAGCTTTCTTT. Translating it yields CASSSSGTGVTEAFF.

The rearrangement links TRBV5-4 to TRBJ2-6; D possibly corresponds to TRBD2 (5 bases). This CDR3 is built from 15 residues. Deletions cut 10 bases from V and 0 bases from J, with 14 bases between. The germline V gene has CDR1 SGHNT and CDR2 YYREEE (reference sequence). The DNA for the CDR3 is TGTGCCGGGAGCGGACGAAGCTCTGGGGCCAACGTCCTGACTTTC. It translates to CAGSGRSSGANVLTF. The variable domain in full, completed from reference TRBV5-4 and TRBJ2-6, reads ETGVTQSPTHLIKTRGQQVTLRCSSQSGHNTVSWYQQALGQGPQFIFQYYREEENGRGNFPPRFSGLQFPNYSSELNVNALELDDSALYLCAGSGRSSGANVLTFGAGSRLTVL.

The rearrangement links TRBV9 to TRBJ1-1, with 7 bases aligning to TRBD1. CDR1 is SGDLS and CDR2 is YYNGEE in the germline V gene. Trimming took 0 bases from V and 3 from J; bases not matched to a gene: 5. This CDR3 is built from 15 residues. CDR3 nucleotides: TGTGCCAGCAGCGTAGGGGCTCAGGGGGACACTGAAGCTTTCTTT. The encoded protein is CASSVGAQGDTEAFF.

The CDR3 bases are TGTGCCAGCAGTGAATCACGTGGCGGGGGGCCGCAAGAGACCCAGTACTTC. Protein sequence: CASSESRGGGPQETQYF. V usage is TRBV6-1 and J usage is TRBJ2-5, with 8 bases identical to TRBD2. The CDR3 runs to 17 residues. In germline, CDR1 is MNHNS, CDR2 SASEGT. V trimming: 2 bases; J trimming: 2 bases; junction bases outside the gene matches: 10.

CDR3 region: CASSADRATTEAFF. Here the CDR3 DNA reads TGTGCCAGCAGCGCTGACAGGGCTACAACTGAAGCTTTCTTT. The chain carries TRBV7-9 and TRBJ1-1; 7 nucleotides line up with TRBD1. The CDR3 runs to 14 residues. J gave up 5 bases and V 5 bases, and 8 bases lay outside the gene matches. Germline V gives CDR1 SEHNR, CDR2 FQNEAQ (reference sequence).

The chain joins TRBV19 to TRBJ1-5, with a tentative D call TRBD1 (5 bases). Trimming took 0 bases from V and 3 from J, leaving 12 bases between them. The CDR3 consists of 16 residues. CDR1 LNHDA and CDR2 SQIVND come from the germline V gene (reference sequence). CDR3 sequence: CASSIDSGLYNQPQHF. For the CDR3, the DNA is TGTGCCAGTAGTATAGATTCGGGACTGTACAATCAGCCCCAGCATTTT.

The chain employs TRBV12-2 and TRBJ1-1; the table's D call, TRBD1, has no DNA check behind it. TRBV12-2 has pseudogene status. CDR3 length: 13 amino acids. The CDR3 here is CASRFHMNTEAFF. CDR3 in DNA: TGTGCAAGTCGCTTCCACATGAACACTGAAGCTTTCTTT.

This clone showed up just a few times. The J gene is TRBJ2-7, the V gene TRBV27; the match to TRBD1 covers 8 bases. Trimming took 2 bases from V and 3 from J; bases not matched to a gene: 0. CDR3 length equals 13 residues. From germline, CDR1 is MNHEY and CDR2 SMNVEV (reference sequence). The CDR3 loop is CASSLDRGYEQYF. Written as DNA, the CDR3 is TGTGCCAGCAGTTTAGACAGGGGCTACGAGCAGTACTTC.

The rearrangement links TRBV6-2 or TRBV6-3 to TRBJ1-2; 7 bases are a match to TRBD1. The CDR3 contains 13 residues. Per the germline V gene, CDR1 is MNHEY and CDR2 is SVGEGT. The J segment lost 4 bases and the V segment lost 5 bases, leaving 4 bases of the junction unmatched. The chain's CDR3 is CASSTRDSYGYTF. The CDR3 DNA reads as TGTGCCAGCAGTACCCGGGACAGCTATGGCTACACCTTC.

The gene calls are TRBV7-7 and TRBJ2-1; a possible D gene is TRBD1 (5 bases). V was clipped by 5 bases and J by 2 bases, with 13 bases between them. Germline V lookup: CDR1 SSHAT, CDR2 FNYEAQ (reference sequence). The CDR3 sequence is 15 residues long. The CDR3 spells CASSLDSHTYNEQFF. In DNA form, the CDR3 reads TGTGCCAGCAGCCTCGACAGCCATACCTACAATGAGCAGTTCTTC.

The chain employs TRBV15 and TRBJ2-7, with a weak D call TRBD1 (5 bases). The germline gives CDR1 LNHNV, CDR2 YYDKDF (reference sequence). This CDR3 contains 15 residues. V lost 0 bases to trimming and J lost 5 bases, with 14 bases between them. The CDR3 bases are TGTGCCACCAGCAGAGATCCGGGCAGGGTAAACGAGCAGTACTTC. Its translation: CATSRDPGRVNEQYF.